The 27 T cell receptor beta chains listed next were all sequenced from one sample in a study of OX40 agonist ivuxolimab in advanced cancers. The protocol was immunoSEQ multiplex PCR, while the TCRdb copy is restricted to in-frame clones and leaves out a portion. The table shows about 45,000 clones, with just over 90% occurring only once. The sequenced sample was CD4+ or CD8+ T cells sorted from blood, obtained in a trial of the OX40 agonist ivuxolimab. These TCRs come from an adult with an advanced solid tumor such as melanoma, head and neck, liver or kidney cancer.

The gene calls are TRBV28 and TRBJ2-5, with D tentatively TRBD1 or TRBD2 (5 bases each). Germline lookup yields CDR1 MDHEN and CDR2 SYDVKM. The CDR3 spans 15 residues. With 4 bases removed from V and 2 bases from J, the gap between germline ends came to 14 bases. CDR3 coding DNA: TGTGCCAGCAGTTCGCAGGAGTGGGGGCAAGAGACCCAGTACTTC. Protein product: CASSSQEWGQETQYF.

CDR3 sequence (DNA): TGTGCCAGCAGGGCGGGTGGGACTAGCACAGATACGCAGTATTTT. Its protein product is CASRAGGTSTDTQYF. V gene TRBV9 combines with J gene TRBJ2-3, with a weak D call TRBD2 (6 bases). Trimming pared 5 bases from V and 0 bases from J, leaving 13 bases between. The CDR3 totals 15 residues. Per germline, CDR1 SGDLS and CDR2 YYNGEE.

The chain couples TRBV7-9 to TRBJ2-7; D may be TRBD1 (5 bases). This CDR3 region has 11 residues. The V end was cut by 5 bases, the J end by 6 bases, with 8 bases between. CDR1 SEHNR and CDR2 FQNEAQ come from the germline V gene (reference sequence). CDR3: CASSDSGEQYF. As DNA, the CDR3 is TGTGCCAGCAGCGACAGTGGCGAGCAGTACTTC.

The rearrangement links TRBV13 to TRBJ2-6, with TRBD2 identical over 10 bases. Trimming took 4 bases from V and 3 from J; bases not matched to a gene: 3. This CDR3 is 16 amino acids long. Germline V gene sequence: CDR1 PRHDT, CDR2 FYEKMQ (reference sequence). CDR3 residues: CASSSSGRGGANVLTF. The CDR3 nucleotides are TGTGCCAGCAGCTCCAGCGGGAGGGGTGGGGCCAACGTCCTGACTTTC.

The chain couples TRBV4-1 to TRBJ2-6, with D unresolved. CDR1 is MGHRA and CDR2 is YSYEKL in the germline V gene. The CDR3 covers 19 residues. Deletions cut 0 bases from V and 0 bases from J, with 15 bases between. The DNA of the CDR3 is TGCGCCAGCAGCCAAGATCAAGGTCCGATTGGCTCTGGGGCCAACGTCCTGACTTTC. Its translation is CASSQDQGPIGSGANVLTF.

The V call is TRBV6-1, the J call TRBJ2-7, with D perhaps matching TRBD1 (6 bases). V lost 8 bases, J lost 0 bases, and 14 bases lay in between. This CDR3 is built from 14 residues. In germline, CDR1 is MNHNS, CDR2 SASEGT. CDR3: CASSPTGPSYEQYF. The CDR3 DNA reads as TGTGCCAGCTCTCCAACAGGGCCCTCCTACGAGCAGTACTTC.

This chain connects TRBV19 to TRBJ2-1, with 7 bases fitting TRBD2. J was trimmed by 0 bases and V by 6 bases; bases with no gene match: 2. Germline V gene lookup returns CDR1 LNHDA and CDR2 SQIVND (reference sequence). The CDR3 totals 14 residues. In DNA, the CDR3 is TGTGCCAGTAGCGGGGGGAGCTCCTACAATGAGCAGTTCTTC. Its translation: CASSGGSSYNEQFF.

The chain uses TRBV9 and TRBJ1-1, with D maybe TRBD1 (5 bases). CDR3 length: 15 amino acids. V was shortened by 0 bases and J by 0 bases, with 9 bases between the two germline ends. CDR1 and CDR2 (germline): SGDLS, YYNGEE. CDR3 DNA sequence: TGTGCCAGCAGCGTAGGCCGGACACTGAACACTGAAGCTTTCTTT. Its protein is CASSVGRTLNTEAFF. Full variable domain (missing parts from reference TRBV9 and TRBJ1-1): DSGVTQTPKHLITATGQRVTLRCSPRSGDLSVYWYQQSLDQGLQFLIQYYNGEERAKGNILERFSAQQFPDLHSELNLSSLELGDSALYFCASSVGRTLNTEAFFGQGTRLTVV.

This sequence joins TRBV5-6 and TRBJ2-5; TRBD2 agrees at 11 bases. This CDR3 region has 15 residues. The germline V gene has CDR1 SGHDT and CDR2 YYEEEE. V shed 4 bases, J shed 3 bases, and the junction held 5 bases outside the gene matches. The CDR3 DNA reads TGTGCCAGCAGCCAGCCGGGACTAGCGGAAGAGACCCAGTACTTC. This gives the protein CASSQPGLAEETQYF.

In DNA form, the CDR3 reads TGTGCCAGCAGCTTATCGGTGTCCTACGAGCAGTACTTC. Protein sequence: CASSLSVSYEQYF. The chain recombines TRBV7-2 with TRBJ2-7; D is unclear. V was shortened by 2 bases and J by 1 base, with 6 bases between the two germline ends. Germline CDR1 is SGHTA and CDR2 is FQGNSA. The CDR3 contains 13 residues.

The J gene is TRBJ2-5, the V gene TRBV10-3; possible D gene TRBD1, 6 bases. The CDR3 sequence is 17 residues long. Per germline, CDR1 ENHRY and CDR2 SYGVKD. V dropped 0 bases and J dropped 1 base, with 15 bases sitting between them. The CDR3 reads CAISESGAGASQETQYF. The CDR3, as DNA: TGTGCCATCAGTGAGTCGGGGGCAGGGGCATCCCAAGAGACCCAGTACTTC.

Here the CDR3 DNA reads TGTGCCAGCAGCTGGGGGCGGACTTTGGCCCAAGAGACCCAGTACTTC. It encodes CASSWGRTLAQETQYF. The genes are TRBV5-6 and TRBJ2-5, with D possibly being TRBD1 (6 bases). Trimming removed 3 bases at V and 1 base at J, with 16 bases between. The germline V gene has CDR1 SGHDT and CDR2 YYEEEE. The CDR3 extends over 16 amino acids.

The J gene is TRBJ1-5, the V gene TRBV11-2; D is possibly TRBD1 (5 bases). Trimming took off 0 bases at V and 3 bases at J, with 9 bases between the two ends. Per the germline V gene, CDR1 is SGHAT and CDR2 is FQNNGV. The CDR3 spans 15 residues. The CDR3 region is CASSLEGRDNQPQHF. The CDR3 coding sequence is TGTGCCAGCAGCTTAGAGGGCAGGGACAATCAGCCCCAGCATTTT.

V usage is TRBV28 and J usage is TRBJ2-3; 9 bases fit TRBD2. The CDR3 has 13 residues. Looked up from germline, CDR1 is MDHEN and CDR2 is SYDVKM. Germline trimming cut 7 bases from V and 2 bases from J; bases unmatched to any gene: 1. CDR3 coding DNA: TGTGCCAGCACTAGCGGGAACACAGATACGCAGTATTTT. Encoded protein: CASTSGNTDTQYF. Together with reference TRBV28 and TRBJ2-3, the CDR3 gives the full variable domain: DVKVTQSSRYLVKRTGEKVFLECVQDMDHENMFWYRQDPGLGLRLIYFSYDVKMKEKGDIPEGYSVSREKKERFSLILESASTNQTSMYLCASTSGNTDTQYFGPGTRLTVL.

V and J are TRBV27 and TRBJ2-5, with 12 bases aligning to TRBD1. With 1 base clipped from V and 4 bases from J, the junction kept 4 bases outside the gene matches. Germline CDR1 and CDR2: MNHEY and SMNVEV (reference sequence). The CDR3 totals 16 residues. Written as DNA, the CDR3 is TGTGCCAGCAGTTTATGGGGGACAGGGGGCCTAGAGACCCAGTACTTC. This translates into CASSLWGTGGLETQYF.

This clone was observed a single time. The V and J genes are TRBV27 and TRBJ2-7; the D is unclear. This CDR3 has 13 residues. The V gene's germline CDR1 is MNHEY and CDR2 SMNVEV (reference sequence). V gave up 3 bases and J gave up 2 bases, with 8 bases separating them. The CDR3 protein is CASSFGKAYEQYF. CDR3 sequence (DNA): TGTGCCAGCAGTTTTGGCAAGGCCTACGAGCAGTACTTC.

The chain's CDR3 is CASSLVGVGYEQYF. Written as DNA, the CDR3 is TGTGCCAGCAGCTTGGTTGGGGTTGGTTACGAGCAGTACTTC. This rearrangement joins TRBV5-4 to TRBJ2-7; D remains ambiguous. V was shortened by 0 bases and J by 4 bases, with 11 bases between the two germline ends. CDR3 length: 14 amino acids. Looked up from germline, CDR1 is SGHNT and CDR2 is YYREEE (reference sequence).

The J gene is TRBJ1-1, the V gene TRBV19; a weak D match, TRBD1 (6 bases). The CDR3 extends over 14 amino acids. Trimming removed 5 bases from V and 0 bases from J, with 10 bases in between. Germline CDR1 is LNHDA and CDR2 is SQIVND (reference sequence). The CDR3 bases are TGTGCCAGTAGTGTACAGGGAATGAACACTGAAGCTTTCTTT. Amino acid sequence: CASSVQGMNTEAFF.

Concerning this clone: Other DNA sequences in the sample encode the same CDR3. The chain has TRBV4-1 and TRBJ2-7; TRBD1 matches at 7 bases. The length of the CDR3 is 12 residues. Unmatched junction bases numbered 3, after V lost 3 bases and J lost 7 bases. Germline CDR1 reads MGHRA; CDR2 reads YSYEKL. CDR3 residues: CASSHQTGEQYF. The DNA for the CDR3 is TGCGCCAGCAGCCATCAGACAGGGGAGCAGTACTTC.

The V gene is TRBV5-4, the J gene TRBJ2-7, with D unclear. This CDR3 spans 13 amino acids. Germline V gene lookup returns CDR1 SGHNT and CDR2 YYREEE (reference sequence). Trimming stripped 1 base from V and 8 bases from J, with 13 bases between. CDR3 nucleotides: TGTGCCAGCAGCTTGCCCCCAAACCCCCAGCAGTACTTC. Translated, it gives CASSLPPNPQQYF.

V usage is TRBV19 and J usage is TRBJ1-1; a possible D gene is TRBD1 (5 bases). V was cut by 6 bases and J by 4 bases, with 12 bases left in between. This CDR3 has 13 residues. Germline V CDR1 and CDR2: LNHDA, SQIVND (reference sequence). CDR3 loop: CASRPGWGTEAFF. The CDR3 region has the DNA TGTGCCAGTAGACCAGGGTGGGGCACTGAAGCTTTCTTT. Filled out from reference TRBV19 and TRBJ1-1, the complete variable domain reads DGGITQSPKYLFRKEGQNVTLSCEQNLNHDAMYWYRQDPGQGLRLIYYSQIVNDFQKGDIAEGYSVSREKKESFPLTVTSAQKNPTAFYLCASRPGWGTEAFFGQGTRLTVV.

The V call is TRBV27, the J call TRBJ2-7; no reliable D call. The CDR3 has 13 residues. Germline V gene sequence: CDR1 MNHEY, CDR2 SMNVEV (reference sequence). Trimming removed 6 bases at V and 3 bases at J, with 12 bases between. CDR3 loop: CASSPRVNYEQYF. CDR3 nucleotide sequence: TGTGCCAGCAGCCCTCGAGTGAACTACGAGCAGTACTTC.

The rearrangement links TRBV23-1 to TRBJ2-1; 9 nucleotides line up with TRBD1. TRBV23-1 is classed as an ORF, of uncertain function. CDR3 size: 18 residues. V lost 0 bases to trimming and J lost 6 bases; unmatched junction nucleotides: 12. CDR3 sequence: CASSQSGQGKVIGNEQFF. The CDR3 DNA is TGCGCCAGCAGTCAATCGGGACAGGGAAAAGTCATCGGCAATGAGCAGTTCTTC.

The chain is built from TRBV28 and TRBJ2-1, with D possibly TRBD1 on 7 matching bases. V was pared by 8 bases and J by 6 bases, with 20 bases between. Germline values: CDR1 MDHEN, CDR2 SYDVKM. The CDR3 consists of 15 residues. CDR3 nucleotides: TGTGCCAGCGGACCTTTGGAGGGGGCCGCCAATGAGCAGTTCTTC. Translation gives CASGPLEGAANEQFF.

V gene TRBV27 combines with J gene TRBJ2-1, with a weak D call TRBD2 (5 bases). This CDR3 comprises 14 residues. Trimming stripped 6 bases from V and 8 bases from J, with 17 bases between. Germline values: CDR1 MNHEY, CDR2 SMNVEV (reference sequence). CDR3 nucleotide sequence: TGTGCCAGCAGCCCCATAGAAGCGGCCCATGAGCAGTTCTTC. It encodes CASSPIEAAHEQFF.

This chain connects TRBV11-2 to TRBJ1-6; TRBD1 matches 8 bases. Germline V gene sequence: CDR1 SGHAT, CDR2 FQNNGV. The CDR3 has 16 residues. The V gene end was trimmed by 6 bases and the J gene end by 9 bases; junction bases not matched to a gene: 13. In DNA, the CDR3 is TGTGCCAGCAGACCAGGACAGGGACTCTCTTCTTCACCCCTCCACTTT. This encodes CASRPGQGLSSSPLHF.

The rearrangement joins TRBV30 to TRBJ1-2, with D tentatively TRBD1 (6 bases). The length of the CDR3 is 13 residues. V shed 4 bases and J shed 8 bases, with 17 bases lying between them. CDR1 and CDR2 (germline): GTSNPN, SVGIG (reference sequence). CDR3 nucleotides: TGTGCCTGGACACCCCAGGGGCTTGAGGGCTACACCTTC. Translating it yields CAWTPQGLEGYTF. Drawing the rest from reference TRBV30 and TRBJ1-2, the complete variable domain is SQTIHQWPATLVQPVGSPLSLECTVEGTSNPNLYWYRQAAGRGLQLLFYSVGIGQISSEVPQNLSASRPQDRQFILSSKKLLLSDSGFYLCAWTPQGLEGYTFGSGTRLTVV.